This record covers a single T cell receptor beta chain. The data were taken from a study of blood T cell repertoires in COVID-19. Categorization into cohorts depended on clinical history that participants reported. Assay: immunoSEQ multiplex PCR; the TCRdb copy retains only in-frame clones and omits some. Of about 180,000 clones listed, more than 80% are singletons. Trimming removed 7 bases at V and 7 bases at J, with 10 bases between. CDR1 is LNHDA and CDR2 is SQIVND in the germline V gene (reference sequence). The CDR3 length is 11 residues. Sequencing input: PBMCs or T cells enriched from blood (not recorded which). The chain uses TRBV19 and TRBJ1-2, with D possibly being TRBD1 (5 bases). The TCR was taken from a man aged 35 to 55 who had recovered from COVID-19. CDR3 region: CASTGSGGYTF. DNA of the CDR3: TGTGCCAGTACAGGGTCCGGTGGCTACACCTTC.